This is a list of T cell receptor beta chains from one sample in a study of CD8+ T cells in alopecia areata. Sequenced by immunoSEQ multiplex PCR; TCRdb stores in-frame clones only, minus some. The sample consists of more than 100,000 clones, around three fifths of them appearing once. This sample comprised CD4+ T cells sorted from blood, obtained at week 0. Receptors originate from a human donor with alopecia areata. Each CDR3 is given with its conserved first and last residue. Each record gives: V gene, clone size, D gene, J gene, CDR3 DNA, CDR3 protein. A D gene is named only where the DNA matches it firmly. A row's size may be missing; if present it is once, few, many or a size class.

v_call: TRBV4-1
clone_size: few
d_call: -
j_call: TRBJ2-7
cdr3_nt: TGCGCCAGCAGCCCCTCCCCCCTAGCGTCAAATTCCTACGAGCAGTACTTC
cdr3_aa: CASSPSPLASNSYEQYF

v_call: TRBV4-1
clone_size: -
d_call: -
j_call: TRBJ1-1
cdr3_nt: TGCGCCAGCAGCCAAGTAGGCAGGGAAAACACTGAAGCTTTCTTT
cdr3_aa: CASSQVGRENTEAFF

v_call: TRBV28
clone_size: few
d_call: -
j_call: TRBJ1-5
cdr3_nt: TGTGCCAGCACCGGCGTTCCGAATCAGCCCCAGCATTTT
cdr3_aa: CASTGVPNQPQHF

v_call: TRBV5-1
clone_size: -
d_call: -
j_call: TRBJ2-5
cdr3_nt: TGCGCCAGCAGCCCAGCGGCGGGGAGGGAGACCCAGTACTTC
cdr3_aa: CASSPAAGRETQYF

v_call: TRBV5-7
clone_size: -
d_call: -
j_call: TRBJ2-3
cdr3_nt: TGTGCCAGCACGCCCCGTGGGGATACGCAGTATTTT
cdr3_aa: CASTPRGDTQYF

v_call: TRBV9
clone_size: -
d_call: TRBD1
j_call: TRBJ1-6
cdr3_nt: TGTGCCAGCAGCGCCGACAGGGGGAGAAGTTCACCCCTCCACTTT
cdr3_aa: CASSADRGRSSPLHF

v_call: TRBV9
clone_size: -
d_call: TRBD2
j_call: TRBJ2-3
cdr3_nt: TGTGCCAGCAGCGTAGGTCTAGCGGGGCGGATAGGCACAGATACGCAGTATTTT
cdr3_aa: CASSVGLAGRIGTDTQYF

v_call: TRBV7-8
clone_size: once
d_call: TRBD1
j_call: TRBJ1-4
cdr3_nt: TGTGCCAGCAGCGAACAGGGGGCGGAGGAAAAACTGTTTTTT
cdr3_aa: CASSEQGAEEKLFF

v_call: TRBV7-2
clone_size: few
d_call: TRBD1
j_call: TRBJ2-3
cdr3_nt: TGTGCCAGCAGCCCGACAGGGATTAGCACAGATACGCAGTATTTT
cdr3_aa: CASSPTGISTDTQYF

v_call: TRBV4-3
clone_size: -
d_call: -
j_call: TRBJ1-1
cdr3_nt: TGCGCCAGCAGCCCAGCCCAGGCTACCACTGAAGCTTTCTTT
cdr3_aa: CASSPAQATTEAFF

v_call: TRBV18
clone_size: once
d_call: -
j_call: TRBJ1-5
cdr3_nt: TGTGCCAGCTCACCAGGGTCGGATCAGCCCCAGCATTTT
cdr3_aa: CASSPGSDQPQHF

v_call: TRBV5-7
clone_size: once
d_call: -
j_call: TRBJ2-1
cdr3_nt: TGTGCCAGCAGCTTGGGTCGATGTAGGAGGCACAACAATGAGCAGTTCTTC
cdr3_aa: CASSLGRCRRHNNEQFF

v_call: TRBV15
clone_size: -
d_call: TRBD1
j_call: TRBJ2-2
cdr3_nt: TGTGCCACCAGATCGGACAGGGGGCTACGGTGGACCGGGGAGCTGTTTTTT
cdr3_aa: CATRSDRGLRWTGELFF

v_call: TRBV7-2
clone_size: once
d_call: -
j_call: TRBJ1-1
cdr3_nt: TGTGCCAGCAGCCAAGATTTGCCCCCCGGGGCAAGGACTGAAGCTTTCTTT
cdr3_aa: CASSQDLPPGARTEAFF

v_call: TRBV5-1
clone_size: -
d_call: TRBD2
j_call: TRBJ2-7
cdr3_nt: TGCGCCAGCAGCTTGGCTCTGTCTAGCGGATCCTACGAGCAGTACTTC
cdr3_aa: CASSLALSSGSYEQYF

v_call: TRBV29-1
clone_size: once
d_call: -
j_call: TRBJ1-5
cdr3_nt: TGCAGCGTTGAAGAGGGTGGCGGAAGCAATCAGCCCCAGCATTTT
cdr3_aa: CSVEEGGGSNQPQHF